The 22 T cell receptor beta chains given below trace back to one sample, sequenced in a study of T cells in localized non-small cell lung cancer. The data were produced by immunoSEQ multiplex PCR, yet TCRdb's version contains in-frame clones alone and is incomplete. The sample records about 33,000 clones, 80% to 95% being singletons. Material: peripheral blood, obtained before any cancer treatment. The receptors were gathered from a female donor over 55 with stage I lung adenocarcinoma.

This sequence joins TRBV30 and TRBJ2-5; 8 positions match TRBD2. With V trimmed by 0 bases and J by 2 bases, 5 bases remained unmatched. The CDR3 runs to 15 residues. Germline V CDR1 and CDR2: GTSNPN, SVGIG (reference sequence). In DNA, the CDR3 is TGTGCCTGGAGTGTTACGGGGGGGCTTCAAGAGACCCAGTACTTC. Its protein product is CAWSVTGGLQETQYF.

The chain recombines TRBV5-1 with TRBJ2-7; tentatively, D is TRBD1 (5 bases). The V end was cut by 2 bases, the J end by 7 bases, with 13 bases between. Germline V gives CDR1 SGHRS, CDR2 YFSETQ. The CDR3 consists of 13 residues. This CDR3 is CASSLTRQQEQYF. The CDR3, as DNA: TGCGCCAGCAGCTTAACTCGACAGCAAGAGCAGTACTTC.

V is TRBV5-1 and J is TRBJ1-2, with D possibly TRBD1 on 5 matching bases. There are 13 residues in the CDR3. Germline-derived CDR1 and CDR2 are SGHRS and YFSETQ. With 1 base removed from V and 4 bases from J, the gap between germline ends came to 8 bases. In DNA, the CDR3 is TGCGCCAGCAGCTTGTGGGACTCCTATGGCTACACCTTC. This sequence encodes CASSLWDSYGYTF.

The chain uses TRBV5-1 and TRBJ1-2; 12 bases are a match to TRBD1. Trimming cost V 3 bases and J 1 base; bases outside gene matches: 7. Germline V gene lookup returns CDR1 SGHRS and CDR2 YFSETQ. This CDR3 is built from 17 residues. CDR3 nucleotides: TGCGCCAGCAGCTCACCGGGACAGGGGGCGCGTAACTATGGCTACACCTTC. Its protein product is CASSSPGQGARNYGYTF.

The rearrangement joins TRBV6-6 to TRBJ1-5; 8 bases are a match to TRBD1. This CDR3 region has 14 residues. Germline loops: CDR1 MNHNY, CDR2 SVGAGI (reference sequence). Germline trimming cut 5 bases from V and 7 bases from J; bases unmatched to any gene: 7. DNA of the CDR3: TGTGCCAGCAGTGGACAGGGATTCGGGCAGCCCCAGCATTTT. It specifies CASSGQGFGQPQHF.

The chain's CDR3 is CASSLAPGLAVQETQYF. DNA of the CDR3: TGCGCCAGCAGCTTGGCACCGGGACTAGCGGTCCAAGAGACCCAGTACTTC. The chain joins TRBV5-1 to TRBJ2-5; 11 bases fit TRBD2. This CDR3 is built from 17 residues. After removal of 0 bases from V and 1 base from J, the junction contained 5 bases not matched to a gene. The V gene's germline CDR1 is SGHRS and CDR2 YFSETQ.

This chain links TRBV5-1 with TRBJ1-1, with a weak D call TRBD1 (6 bases). Trimming left V 0 bases short and J 8 bases short, with 14 bases between. The CDR3 totals 14 residues. CDR1 is SGHRS, CDR2 YFSETQ, per germline. The CDR3 protein is CASSLAPSGQEAFF. For the CDR3, the DNA is TGCGCCAGCAGCTTGGCCCCCTCAGGACAGGAAGCTTTCTTT.

The chain combines TRBV5-1 with TRBJ1-2; D not resolved. Germline CDR1 and CDR2: SGHRS and YFSETQ. V lost 3 bases to trimming and J lost 1 base, with 13 bases between them. The CDR3 is 15 residues long. The CDR3 loop is CASSSTENLNYGYTF. The CDR3 bases are TGCGCCAGCAGCTCTACAGAGAACCTTAACTATGGCTACACCTTC.

The gene calls are TRBV2 and TRBJ2-1, with 7 bases that match TRBD1. CDR3 length: 14 amino acids. V was pared by 6 bases and J by 4 bases, with 6 bases of the junction left unmatched. CDR1 SNHLY and CDR2 FYNNEI come from the germline V gene. The CDR3 sequence: CASRARDRYNEQFF. CDR3 in DNA: TGTGCCAGCAGAGCCCGGGACAGATACAATGAGCAGTTCTTC.

The chain carries TRBV10-2 and TRBJ1-2, with no clear D. Germline V CDR1 and CDR2: WSHSY, SAAADI. Trimming shortened V by 0 bases and J by 1 base, and 6 bases separated the two germline ends. The CDR3 loop spans 14 amino acids. CDR3 protein: CASSESGSNYGYTF. The DNA of the CDR3 is TGCGCCAGCAGTGAGTCAGGGAGTAACTATGGCTACACCTTC.

The chain combines TRBV5-5 with TRBJ1-1; D call uncertain. Trimming stripped 6 bases from V and 0 bases from J, with 15 bases between. The CDR3 is made up of 15 amino acids. The germline gives CDR1 SGHKS, CDR2 YYEKEE (reference sequence). The CDR3 sequence: CASTPTWPMNTEAFF. The CDR3 bases are TGTGCCAGCACCCCAACATGGCCTATGAACACTGAAGCTTTCTTT.

The chain recombines TRBV6-4 with TRBJ1-4; TRBD1 matches 8 bases. The CDR3 sequence is 14 residues long. Germline V lookup: CDR1 MRHNA, CDR2 SNTAGT. Trimming took 5 bases from V and 7 from J; bases not matched to a gene: 6. In DNA form, the CDR3 reads TGTGCCAGCAGTCCCACAGGGGGAAGTGAAAAACTGTTTTTT. Protein: CASSPTGGSEKLFF.

This chain connects TRBV29-1 to TRBJ1-6; 10 bases line up with TRBD1. CDR1 and CDR2 from the germline V gene are SQVTM and ANQGSEA. CDR3 length: 18 amino acids. V gave up 4 bases and J gave up 0 bases; unmatched junction bases: 9. CDR3 sequence reads: CSVGGDRGPGSYNSPLHF. The CDR3 DNA reads TGCAGCGTTGGGGGGGACAGGGGACCGGGCTCCTATAATTCACCCCTCCACTTT.

This rearrangement joins TRBV28 to TRBJ1-3; D is perhaps TRBD1 (5 bases). Trimming removed 6 bases from V and 4 bases from J, with 13 bases in between. The CDR3 spans 14 residues. CDR1 and CDR2 (germline): MDHEN, SYDVKM. Here the CDR3 reads CASSPGASGNTIYF. The CDR3 DNA reads TGTGCCAGCAGCCCCGGGGCCTCGGGAAACACCATATATTTT.

V and J are TRBV7-8 and TRBJ2-3; D gene unclear. The ends were cut back, 0 bases at V and 6 bases at J, with 10 bases in the middle. Germline V gene data show CDR1 as SGHVS and CDR2 as FQNEAQ. The CDR3 contains 14 residues. CDR3 DNA sequence: TGTGCCAGCAGCTTAGCGCCGACACCGGATACGCAGTATTTT. Residues: CASSLAPTPDTQYF. The complete variable domain, with remaining parts taken from reference TRBV7-8 and TRBJ2-3, reads GAGVSQSPRYKVAKRGQDVALRCDPISGHVSLFWYQQALGQGPEFLTYFQNEAQLDKSGLPSDRFFAERPEGSVSTLKIQRTQQEDSAVYLCASSLAPTPDTQYFGPGTRLTVL.

This clone has only a few counts. The genes are TRBV7-6 and TRBJ1-1; D remains unclear. Deletions cut 1 base from V and 6 bases from J, with 6 bases between. Germline V gene lookup returns CDR1 SGHVS and CDR2 FNYEAQ. The CDR3 consists of 12 residues. DNA for the CDR3: TGTGCCAGCAGCTTAGATGGGGCTGAAGCTTTCTTT. As protein: CASSLDGAEAFF.

The CDR3 DNA is TGTGCCAGCAGCACAGACAGAAGCCCTGGAAACACCATATATTTT. It specifies CASSTDRSPGNTIYF. The chain is built from TRBV6-5 and TRBJ1-3, with D maybe TRBD1 (5 bases). Between the trimmed V and J ends, which lost 6 bases and 2 bases, there was a span of 14 bases. Germline loops: CDR1 MNHEY, CDR2 SVGAGI. This CDR3 contains 15 residues.

This chain uses TRBV5-4 with TRBJ2-5, with D perhaps matching TRBD2 (6 bases). V lost 4 bases, J lost 2 bases, and 9 bases lay in between. The germline gives CDR1 SGHNT, CDR2 YYREEE (reference sequence). The CDR3 is 13 residues long. CDR3 nucleotides: TGTGCCAGCAGCCGGGGACTTCAAGAGACCCAGTACTTC. Translation: CASSRGLQETQYF.

V usage is TRBV15 and J usage is TRBJ1-4; D remains ambiguous. Trimming took 1 base from V and 4 from J, leaving 13 bases between them. The CDR3 length is 16 residues. Germline V lookup: CDR1 LNHNV, CDR2 YYDKDF (reference sequence). CDR3: CATSRAGIQLNEKLFF. As DNA, the CDR3 is TGTGCCACCAGCAGAGCGGGAATCCAGCTTAATGAAAAACTGTTTTTT.

This clone was found once. The chain carries TRBV2 and TRBJ2-5; TRBD2 might be the D (6 bases). Germline V gives CDR1 SNHLY, CDR2 FYNNEI. Trimming took off 4 bases at V and 7 bases at J, with 13 bases between the two ends. The CDR3 totals 13 residues. The CDR3 reads CASSGDLPGTQYF. The CDR3 DNA reads as TGTGCCAGCAGTGGGGACTTGCCCGGGACCCAGTACTTC. The full variable domain, in which reference TRBV2 and TRBJ2-5 provide the parts outside the CDR3, is EPEVTQTPSHQVTQMGQEVILRCVPISNHLYFYWYRQILGQKVEFLVSFYNNEISEKSEIFDDQFSVERPDGSNFTLKIRSTKLEDSAMYFCASSGDLPGTQYFGPGTRLLVL.

In this sample, this clone turned up once. This rearrangement joins TRBV5-1 to TRBJ2-5; 9 bases line up with TRBD2. Germline V lookup: CDR1 SGHRS, CDR2 YFSETQ. The V gene end was trimmed by 2 bases and the J gene end by 0 bases; junction bases not matched to a gene: 2. The CDR3 contains 15 residues. Here the CDR3 reads CASSFLAGYQETQYF. The CDR3, as DNA: TGCGCCAGCAGCTTTCTAGCGGGGTACCAAGAGACCCAGTACTTC.

The genes are TRBV2 and TRBJ1-1; D not certain. V lost 10 bases, J lost 2 bases, and 17 bases lay in between. CDR1 is SNHLY, CDR2 FYNNEI, per germline. The CDR3 covers 14 residues. CDR3 amino acids: CATQPQQRNTEAFF. CDR3 nucleotides: TGTGCCACCCAACCTCAACAGAGAAACACTGAAGCTTTCTTT.